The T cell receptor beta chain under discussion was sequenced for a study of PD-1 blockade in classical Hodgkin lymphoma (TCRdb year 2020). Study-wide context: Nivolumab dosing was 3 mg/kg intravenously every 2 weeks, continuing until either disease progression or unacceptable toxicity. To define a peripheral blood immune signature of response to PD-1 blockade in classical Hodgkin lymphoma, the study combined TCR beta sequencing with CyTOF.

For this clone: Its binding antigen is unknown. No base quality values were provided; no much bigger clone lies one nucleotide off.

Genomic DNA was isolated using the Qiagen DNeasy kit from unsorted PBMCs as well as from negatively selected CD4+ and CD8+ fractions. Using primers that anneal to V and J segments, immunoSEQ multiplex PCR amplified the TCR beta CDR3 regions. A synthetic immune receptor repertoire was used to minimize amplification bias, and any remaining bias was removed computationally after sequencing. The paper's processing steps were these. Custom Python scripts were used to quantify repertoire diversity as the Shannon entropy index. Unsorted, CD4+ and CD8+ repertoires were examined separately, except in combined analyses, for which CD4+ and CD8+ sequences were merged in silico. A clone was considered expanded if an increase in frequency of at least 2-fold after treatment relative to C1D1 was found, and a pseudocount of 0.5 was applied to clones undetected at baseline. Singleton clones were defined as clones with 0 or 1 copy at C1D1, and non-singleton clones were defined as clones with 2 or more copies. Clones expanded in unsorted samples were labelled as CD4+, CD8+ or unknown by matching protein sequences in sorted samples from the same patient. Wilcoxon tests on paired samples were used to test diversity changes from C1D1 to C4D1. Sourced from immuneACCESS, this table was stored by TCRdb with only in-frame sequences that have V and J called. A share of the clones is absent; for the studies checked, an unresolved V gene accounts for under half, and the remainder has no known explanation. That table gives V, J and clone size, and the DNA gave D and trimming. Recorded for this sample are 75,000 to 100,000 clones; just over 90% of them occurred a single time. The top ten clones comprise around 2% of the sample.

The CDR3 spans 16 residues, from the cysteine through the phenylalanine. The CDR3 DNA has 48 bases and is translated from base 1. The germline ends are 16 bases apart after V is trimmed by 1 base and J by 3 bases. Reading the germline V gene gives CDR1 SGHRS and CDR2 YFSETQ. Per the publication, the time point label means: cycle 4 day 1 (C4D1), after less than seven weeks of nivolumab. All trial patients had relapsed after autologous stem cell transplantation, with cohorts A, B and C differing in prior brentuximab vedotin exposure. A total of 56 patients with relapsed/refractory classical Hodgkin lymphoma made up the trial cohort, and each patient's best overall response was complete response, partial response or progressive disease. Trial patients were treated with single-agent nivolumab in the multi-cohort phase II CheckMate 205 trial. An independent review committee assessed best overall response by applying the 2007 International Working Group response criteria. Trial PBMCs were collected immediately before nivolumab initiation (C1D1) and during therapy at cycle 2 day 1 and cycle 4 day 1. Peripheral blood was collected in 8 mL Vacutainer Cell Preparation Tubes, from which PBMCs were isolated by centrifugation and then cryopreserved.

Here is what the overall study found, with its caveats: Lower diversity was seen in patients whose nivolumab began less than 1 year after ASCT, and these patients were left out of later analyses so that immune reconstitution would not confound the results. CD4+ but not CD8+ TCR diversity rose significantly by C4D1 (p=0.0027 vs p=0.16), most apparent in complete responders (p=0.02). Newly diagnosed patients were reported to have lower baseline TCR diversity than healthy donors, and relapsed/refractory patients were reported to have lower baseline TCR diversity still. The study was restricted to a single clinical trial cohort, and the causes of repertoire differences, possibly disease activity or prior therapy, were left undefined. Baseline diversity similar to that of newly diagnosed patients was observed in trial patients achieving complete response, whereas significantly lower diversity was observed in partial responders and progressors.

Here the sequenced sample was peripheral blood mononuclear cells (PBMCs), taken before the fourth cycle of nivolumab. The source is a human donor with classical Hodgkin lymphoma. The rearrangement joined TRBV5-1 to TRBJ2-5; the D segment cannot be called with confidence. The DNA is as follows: TGCGCCAGCAGCTTGTTGGGGAATTCGGGCAAAGAGACCCAGTACTTC. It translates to CASSLLGNSGKETQYF.